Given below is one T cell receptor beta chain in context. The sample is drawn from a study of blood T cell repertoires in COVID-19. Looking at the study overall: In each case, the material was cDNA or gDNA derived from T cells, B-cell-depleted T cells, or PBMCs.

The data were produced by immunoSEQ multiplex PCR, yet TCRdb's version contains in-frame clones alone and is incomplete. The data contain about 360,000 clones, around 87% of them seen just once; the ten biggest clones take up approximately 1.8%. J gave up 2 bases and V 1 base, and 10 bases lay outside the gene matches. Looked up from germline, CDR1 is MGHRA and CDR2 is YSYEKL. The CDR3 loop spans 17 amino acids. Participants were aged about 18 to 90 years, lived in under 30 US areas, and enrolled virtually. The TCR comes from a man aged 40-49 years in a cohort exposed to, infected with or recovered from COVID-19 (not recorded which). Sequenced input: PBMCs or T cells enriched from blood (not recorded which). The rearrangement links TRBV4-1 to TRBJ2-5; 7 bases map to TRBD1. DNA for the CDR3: TGCGCCAGCAGCCAAGGGGACAGAGTTCCGTGGCAAGAGACCCAGTACTTC. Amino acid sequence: CASSQGDRVPWQETQYF.